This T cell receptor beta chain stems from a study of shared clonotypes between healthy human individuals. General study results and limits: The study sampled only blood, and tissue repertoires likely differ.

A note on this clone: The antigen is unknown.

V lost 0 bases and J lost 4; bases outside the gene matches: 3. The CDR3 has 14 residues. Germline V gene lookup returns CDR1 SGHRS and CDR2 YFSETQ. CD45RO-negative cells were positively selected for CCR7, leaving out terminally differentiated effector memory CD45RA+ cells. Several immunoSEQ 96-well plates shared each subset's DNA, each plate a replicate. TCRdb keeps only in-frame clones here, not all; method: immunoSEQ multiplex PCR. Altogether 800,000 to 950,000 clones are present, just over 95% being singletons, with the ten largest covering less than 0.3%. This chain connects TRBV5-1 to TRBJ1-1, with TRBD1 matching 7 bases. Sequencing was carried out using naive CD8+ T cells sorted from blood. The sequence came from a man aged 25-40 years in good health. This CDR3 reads CASSLARDSTEAFF. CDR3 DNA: TGCGCCAGCAGCTTGGCCAGGGACAGCACTGAAGCTTTCTTT. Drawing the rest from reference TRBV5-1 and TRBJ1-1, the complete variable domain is KAGVTQTPRYLIKTRGQQVTLSCSPISGHRSVSWYQQTPGQGLQFLFEYFSETQRNKGNFPGRFSGRQFSNSRSEMNVSTLELGDSALYLCASSLARDSTEAFFGQGTRLTVV.